The source of this TCR beta chain is a study of beta chain features in type 1 diabetes. Study context: On cell yields, gender and age, patients and healthy donors were similar. Summed over all samples, the examined sorted cells came to 85 million to 140 million. Study-wide results and caveats: Within patients, naive, central memory and Treg TCRB repertoires seemed more similar than within healthy donors. Type 1 diabetes patients showed a moderate but significant shortening of TCRB CDR3s in all four CD4+ subsets.

The germline V gene has CDR1 MNHEY and CDR2 SVGAGI. There are 14 residues in the CDR3. Worth noting for this clone: No antigen is known for it.

The study reverse transcribed the entire isolated RNA, so it sequenced expressed TCRB transcripts. The protocol was immunoSEQ multiplex PCR, while the TCRdb copy is restricted to in-frame clones and leaves out a portion. The data hold approximately 260,000 clones, with approximately 24% observed a single time. This receptor was obtained from a young woman with type 1 diabetes. Sequenced input: naive CD4+ T cells from blood. V usage is TRBV6-5 and J usage is TRBJ2-5; 8 bases are a match to TRBD2. The DNA matches TRBJ2-7 better at its end, which makes the J call doubtful. In nucleotides, the CDR3 is TGTGCCAGCAGTTTCCCAGGCGGGGGGTACGAGCAGTACTTC. Amino acids: CASSFPGGGYEQYF.